Listed below are T cell receptor beta chains from one sample, sequenced in a study of blood T cell repertoires in COVID-19. Clones were sequenced by immunoSEQ multiplex PCR, and TCRdb holds only the in-frame ones, with some missing. The sample has a few hundred thousand clones, roughly 84% seen once; the top ten hold 1.4%. Sequencing was done on a sample of peripheral blood. The origin of the receptors is a woman between 40 and 50 years old who had recovered from COVID-19. Each CDR3 is given with its conserved first and last residue. The order of the fields is CDR3 protein, CDR3 DNA, D gene, clone size, V gene, J gene. A D gene is named only where the DNA matches it firmly. Not every row has a clone size; where given, it reads once, few, many or a size class.

CDR3: CASNEPGQQNSPLHF; DNA: TGTGCCAGTAATGAACCGGGACAGCAAAATTCACCCCTCCACTTT; D: TRBD1; size: NA; V: TRBV19; J: TRBJ1-6
CDR3: CASSKRRTGVPEGNTIYF; DNA: TGTGCCAGCAGCAAAAGGCGAACAGGGGTTCCGGAAGGAAACACCATATATTTT; D: NA; size: NA; V: TRBV21-1; J: TRBJ1-3
CDR3: CASSESLAIYGYTF; DNA: TGCGCCAGCAGTGAGTCGTTAGCGATCTATGGCTACACCTTC; D: NA; size: NA; V: TRBV10-2; J: TRBJ1-2
CDR3: CASSQLTGVGNQPQHF; DNA: TGTGCCAGCAGTCAATTGACAGGGGTAGGCAATCAGCCCCAGCATTTT; D: TRBD1; size: NA; V: TRBV2; J: TRBJ1-5
CDR3: CASSGTASNQPQHF; DNA: TGTGCCAGCAGCGGGACAGCGTCAAATCAGCCCCAGCATTTT; D: TRBD1; size: NA; V: TRBV2; J: TRBJ1-5
CDR3: CASSLVRRDDYSTNEKLFF; DNA: TGCGCCAGCAGCTTGGTTAGGAGAGATGATTACTCAACTAATGAAAAACTGTTTTTT; D: NA; size: NA; V: TRBV5-1; J: TRBJ1-4
CDR3: CASSLTGTTEAFF; DNA: TGTGCCAGCAGCTTGACGGGGACTACTGAAGCTTTCTTT; D: NA; size: NA; V: TRBV11-2; J: TRBJ1-1
CDR3: CASSISAGQPQHF; DNA: TGTGCCAGTAGTATATCGGCGGGTCAGCCCCAGCATTTT; D: NA; size: NA; V: TRBV19; J: TRBJ1-5
CDR3: CASSGGQTSGNTIYF; DNA: TGTGCCAGCTCTGGGGGACAGACCTCTGGAAACACCATATATTTT; D: TRBD1; size: NA; V: TRBV18; J: TRBJ1-3
CDR3: CASSLGWEGDTQYF; DNA: TGTGCCAGCAGCCTTGGGTGGGAGGGAGATACGCAGTATTTT; D: TRBD2; size: NA; V: TRBV9; J: TRBJ2-3
CDR3: CASSIDRNTEAFF; DNA: TGTGCCAGCAGCATCGACAGGAACACTGAAGCTTTCTTT; D: NA; size: NA; V: TRBV7-3; J: TRBJ1-1
CDR3: CASSRTGEREKLFF; DNA: TGTGCCAGCAGTCGGACAGGGGAACGTGAAAAACTGTTTTTT; D: TRBD1; size: NA; V: TRBV6-5; J: TRBJ1-4
CDR3: CASSSGLTSFADTQYF; DNA: TGTGCCAGCAGCTCAGGTTTGACTAGTTTCGCAGATACGCAGTATTTT; D: NA; size: NA; V: TRBV9; J: TRBJ2-3
CDR3: CASSRQTGGASYNEQFF; DNA: TGTGCCAGCAGCCGTCAGACAGGGGGCGCCTCCTACAATGAGCAGTTCTTC; D: TRBD1; size: NA; V: TRBV5-4; J: TRBJ2-1
CDR3: CASSLNGNTEAFF; DNA: TGCGCCAGCAGTCTAAACGGGAACACTGAAGCTTTCTTT; D: NA; size: few; V: TRBV10-1; J: TRBJ1-1
CDR3: CASSPTDRGTNEKLFF; DNA: TGTGCCAGCTCACCTACGGACAGGGGAACTAATGAAAAACTGTTTTTT; D: TRBD1; size: few; V: TRBV18; J: TRBJ1-4